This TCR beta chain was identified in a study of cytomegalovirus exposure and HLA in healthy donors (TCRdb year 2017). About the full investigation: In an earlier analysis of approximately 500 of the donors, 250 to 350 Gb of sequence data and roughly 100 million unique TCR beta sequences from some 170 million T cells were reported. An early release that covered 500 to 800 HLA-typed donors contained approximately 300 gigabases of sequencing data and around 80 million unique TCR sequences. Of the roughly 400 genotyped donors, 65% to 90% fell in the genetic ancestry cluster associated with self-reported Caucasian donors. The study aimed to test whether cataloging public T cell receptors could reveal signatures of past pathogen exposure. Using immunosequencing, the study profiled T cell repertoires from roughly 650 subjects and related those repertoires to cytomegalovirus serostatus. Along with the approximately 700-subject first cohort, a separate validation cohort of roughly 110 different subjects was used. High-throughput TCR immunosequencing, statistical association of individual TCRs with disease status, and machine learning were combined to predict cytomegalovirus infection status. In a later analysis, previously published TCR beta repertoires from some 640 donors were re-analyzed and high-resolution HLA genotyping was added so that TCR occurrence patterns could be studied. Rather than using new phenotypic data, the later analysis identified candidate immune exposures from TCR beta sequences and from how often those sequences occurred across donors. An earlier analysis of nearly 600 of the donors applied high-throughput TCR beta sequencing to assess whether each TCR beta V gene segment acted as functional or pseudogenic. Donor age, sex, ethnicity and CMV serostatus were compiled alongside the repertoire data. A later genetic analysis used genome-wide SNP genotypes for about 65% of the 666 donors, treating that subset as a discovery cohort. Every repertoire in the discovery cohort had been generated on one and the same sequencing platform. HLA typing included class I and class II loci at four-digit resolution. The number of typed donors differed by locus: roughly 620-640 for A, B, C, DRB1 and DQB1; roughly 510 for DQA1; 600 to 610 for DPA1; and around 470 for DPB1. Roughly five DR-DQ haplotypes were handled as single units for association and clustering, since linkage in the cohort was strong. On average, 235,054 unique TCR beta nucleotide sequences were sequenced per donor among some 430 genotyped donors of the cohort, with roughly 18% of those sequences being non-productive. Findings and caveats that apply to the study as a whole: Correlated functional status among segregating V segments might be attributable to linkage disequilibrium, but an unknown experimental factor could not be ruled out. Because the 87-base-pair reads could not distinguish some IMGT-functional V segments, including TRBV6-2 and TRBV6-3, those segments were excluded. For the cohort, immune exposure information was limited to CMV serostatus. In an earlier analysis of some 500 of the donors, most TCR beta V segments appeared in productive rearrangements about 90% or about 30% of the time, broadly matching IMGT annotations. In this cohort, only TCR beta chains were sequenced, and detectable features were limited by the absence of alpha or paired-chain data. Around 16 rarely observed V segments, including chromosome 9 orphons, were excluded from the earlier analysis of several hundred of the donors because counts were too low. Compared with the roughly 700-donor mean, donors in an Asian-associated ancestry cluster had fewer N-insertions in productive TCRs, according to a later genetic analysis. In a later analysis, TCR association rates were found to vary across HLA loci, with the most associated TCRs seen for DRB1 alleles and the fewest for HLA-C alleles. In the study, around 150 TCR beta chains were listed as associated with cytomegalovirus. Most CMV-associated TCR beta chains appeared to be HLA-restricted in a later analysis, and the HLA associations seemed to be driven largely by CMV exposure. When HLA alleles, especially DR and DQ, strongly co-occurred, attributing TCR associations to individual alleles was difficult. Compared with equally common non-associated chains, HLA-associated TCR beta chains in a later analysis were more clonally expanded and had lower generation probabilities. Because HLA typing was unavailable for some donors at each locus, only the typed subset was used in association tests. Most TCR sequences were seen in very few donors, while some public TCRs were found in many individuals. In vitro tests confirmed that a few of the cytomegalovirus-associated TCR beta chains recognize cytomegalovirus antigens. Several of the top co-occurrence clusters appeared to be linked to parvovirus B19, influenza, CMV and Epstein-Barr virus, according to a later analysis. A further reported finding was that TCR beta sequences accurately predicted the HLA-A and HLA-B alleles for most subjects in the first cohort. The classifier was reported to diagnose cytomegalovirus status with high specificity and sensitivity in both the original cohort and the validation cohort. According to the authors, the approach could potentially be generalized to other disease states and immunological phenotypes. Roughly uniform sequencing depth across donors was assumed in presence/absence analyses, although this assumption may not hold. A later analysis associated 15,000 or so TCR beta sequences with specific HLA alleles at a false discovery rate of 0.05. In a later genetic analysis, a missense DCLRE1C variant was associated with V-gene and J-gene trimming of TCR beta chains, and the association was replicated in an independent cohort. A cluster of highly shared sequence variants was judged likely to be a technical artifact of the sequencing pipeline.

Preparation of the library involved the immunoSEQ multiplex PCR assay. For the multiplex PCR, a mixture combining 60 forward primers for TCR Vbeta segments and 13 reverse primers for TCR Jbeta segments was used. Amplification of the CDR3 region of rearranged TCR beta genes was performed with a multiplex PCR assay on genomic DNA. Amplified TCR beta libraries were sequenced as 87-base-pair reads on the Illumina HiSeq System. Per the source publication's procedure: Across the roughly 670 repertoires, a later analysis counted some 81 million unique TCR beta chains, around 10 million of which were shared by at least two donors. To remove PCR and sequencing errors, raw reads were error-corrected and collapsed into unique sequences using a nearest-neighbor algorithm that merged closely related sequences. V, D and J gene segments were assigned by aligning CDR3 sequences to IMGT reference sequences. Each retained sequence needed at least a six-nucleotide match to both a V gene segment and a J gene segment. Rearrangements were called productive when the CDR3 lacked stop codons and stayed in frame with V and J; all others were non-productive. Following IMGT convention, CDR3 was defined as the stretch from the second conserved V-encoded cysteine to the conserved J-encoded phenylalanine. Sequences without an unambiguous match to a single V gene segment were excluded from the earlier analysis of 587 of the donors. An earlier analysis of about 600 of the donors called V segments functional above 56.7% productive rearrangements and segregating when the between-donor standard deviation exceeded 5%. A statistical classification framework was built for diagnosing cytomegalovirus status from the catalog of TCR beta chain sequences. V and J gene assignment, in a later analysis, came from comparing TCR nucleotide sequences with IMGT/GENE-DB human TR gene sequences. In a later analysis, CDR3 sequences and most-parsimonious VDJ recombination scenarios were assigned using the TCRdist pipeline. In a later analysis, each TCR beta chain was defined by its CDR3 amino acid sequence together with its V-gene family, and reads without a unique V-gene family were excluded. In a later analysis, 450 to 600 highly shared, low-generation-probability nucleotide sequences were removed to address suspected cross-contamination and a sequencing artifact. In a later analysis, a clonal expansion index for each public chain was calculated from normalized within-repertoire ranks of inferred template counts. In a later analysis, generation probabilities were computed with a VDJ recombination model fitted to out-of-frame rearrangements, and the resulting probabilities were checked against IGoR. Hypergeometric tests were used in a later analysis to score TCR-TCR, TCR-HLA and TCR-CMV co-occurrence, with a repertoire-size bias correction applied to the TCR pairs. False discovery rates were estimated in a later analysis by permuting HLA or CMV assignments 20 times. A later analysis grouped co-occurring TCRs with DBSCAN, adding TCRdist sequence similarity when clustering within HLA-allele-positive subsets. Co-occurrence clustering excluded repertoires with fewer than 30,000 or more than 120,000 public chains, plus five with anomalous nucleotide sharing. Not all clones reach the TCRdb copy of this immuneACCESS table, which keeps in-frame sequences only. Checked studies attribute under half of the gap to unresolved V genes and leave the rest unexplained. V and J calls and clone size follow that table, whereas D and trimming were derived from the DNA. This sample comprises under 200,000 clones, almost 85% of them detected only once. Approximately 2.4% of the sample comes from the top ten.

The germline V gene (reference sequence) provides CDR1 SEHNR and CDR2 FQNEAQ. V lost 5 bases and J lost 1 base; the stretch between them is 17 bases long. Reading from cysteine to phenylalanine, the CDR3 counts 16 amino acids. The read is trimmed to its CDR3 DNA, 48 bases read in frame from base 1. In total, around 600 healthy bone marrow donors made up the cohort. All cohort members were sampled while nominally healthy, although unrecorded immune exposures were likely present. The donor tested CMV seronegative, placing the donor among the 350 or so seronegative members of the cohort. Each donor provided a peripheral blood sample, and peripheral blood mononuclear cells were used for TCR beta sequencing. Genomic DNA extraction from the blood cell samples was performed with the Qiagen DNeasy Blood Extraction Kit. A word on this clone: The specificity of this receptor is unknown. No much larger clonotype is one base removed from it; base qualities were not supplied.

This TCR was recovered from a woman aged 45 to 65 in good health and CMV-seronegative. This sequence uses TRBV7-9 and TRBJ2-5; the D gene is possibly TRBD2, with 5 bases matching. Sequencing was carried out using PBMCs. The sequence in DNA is TGTGCCAGCAGCACACCGGCGGGTGAAGGCCAAGAGACCCAGTACTTC. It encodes CASSTPAGEGQETQYF.